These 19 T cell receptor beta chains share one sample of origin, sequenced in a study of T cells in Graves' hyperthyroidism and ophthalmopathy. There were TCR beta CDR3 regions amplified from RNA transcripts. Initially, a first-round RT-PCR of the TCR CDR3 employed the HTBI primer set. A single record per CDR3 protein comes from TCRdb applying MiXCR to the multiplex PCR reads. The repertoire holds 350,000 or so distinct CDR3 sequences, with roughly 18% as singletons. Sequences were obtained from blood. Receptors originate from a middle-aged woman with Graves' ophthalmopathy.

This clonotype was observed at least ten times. CDR3 sequence reads: CSAGELSALVNEQYF. Here the CDR3 DNA reads TGCAGTGCGGGAGAGCTTAGCGCCCTAGTAAACGAGCAGTACTTC. V and J are TRBV20-1 and TRBJ2-7; maybe TRBD2 (5 bases). The ends were cut back, 6 bases at V and 5 bases at J, with 23 bases in the middle. Per germline, CDR1 DFQATT and CDR2 SNEGSKA (reference sequence). The CDR3 has 15 residues.

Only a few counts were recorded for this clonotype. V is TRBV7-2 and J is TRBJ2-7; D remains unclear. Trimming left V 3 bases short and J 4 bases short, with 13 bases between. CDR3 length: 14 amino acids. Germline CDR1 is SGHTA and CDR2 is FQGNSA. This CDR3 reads CASSFSPSGYEQYF. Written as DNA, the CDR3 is TGTGCCAGCAGCTTCAGCCCAAGTGGATACGAGCAGTACTTC.

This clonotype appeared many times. CDR3: CASSYTFSGNTIYF. The CDR3 region has the DNA TGTGCCAGCAGTTACACCTTCTCTGGAAACACCATATATTTT. The genes are TRBV27 and TRBJ1-3; no clear D. Germline V gene lookup returns CDR1 MNHEY and CDR2 SMNVEV (reference sequence). Trimming left V 4 bases short and J 0 bases short, with 7 bases between. CDR3 length equals 14 residues.

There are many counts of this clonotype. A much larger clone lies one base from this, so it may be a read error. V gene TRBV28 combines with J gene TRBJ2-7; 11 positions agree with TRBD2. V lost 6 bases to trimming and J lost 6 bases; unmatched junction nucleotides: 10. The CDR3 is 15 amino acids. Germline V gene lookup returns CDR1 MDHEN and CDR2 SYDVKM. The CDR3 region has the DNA TGTGCCAGCAGCCTTACTAGCGGGAGCTGGTGCGAGCAGTACTTC. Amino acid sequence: CASSLTSGSWCEQYF.

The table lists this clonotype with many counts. The CDR3 here is CSARDLGVWLFDEQYF. CDR3 bases: TGCAGTGCTAGAGATCTAGGGGTATGGTTATTCGACGAGCAGTACTTC. The chain recombines TRBV20-1 with TRBJ2-7; tentative D call: TRBD1 (5 bases). Germline V gene sequence: CDR1 DFQATT, CDR2 SNEGSKA (reference sequence). The CDR3 has 16 residues. Trimming stripped 0 bases from V and 5 bases from J, with 20 bases between.

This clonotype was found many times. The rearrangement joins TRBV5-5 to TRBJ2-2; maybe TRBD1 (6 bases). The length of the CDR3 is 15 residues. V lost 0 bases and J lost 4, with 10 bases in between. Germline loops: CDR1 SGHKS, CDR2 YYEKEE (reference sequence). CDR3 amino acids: CASSLEARGTGELFF. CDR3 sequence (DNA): TGTGCCAGCAGCTTGGAGGCCAGGGGCACCGGGGAGCTGTTTTTT.

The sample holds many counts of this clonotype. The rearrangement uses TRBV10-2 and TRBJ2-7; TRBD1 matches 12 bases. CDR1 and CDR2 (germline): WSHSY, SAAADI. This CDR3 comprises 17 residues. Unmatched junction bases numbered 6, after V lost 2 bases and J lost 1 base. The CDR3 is CASSEPGTGGASYEQYF. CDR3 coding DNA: TGCGCCAGCAGTGAGCCCGGGACAGGGGGCGCTTCCTACGAGCAGTACTTC.

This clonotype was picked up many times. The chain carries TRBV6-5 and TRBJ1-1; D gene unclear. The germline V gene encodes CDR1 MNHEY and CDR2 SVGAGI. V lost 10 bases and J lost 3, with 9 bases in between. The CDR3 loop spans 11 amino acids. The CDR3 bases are TGTGCCACCCTCCGCGACACTGAAGCTTTCTTT. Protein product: CATLRDTEAFF.

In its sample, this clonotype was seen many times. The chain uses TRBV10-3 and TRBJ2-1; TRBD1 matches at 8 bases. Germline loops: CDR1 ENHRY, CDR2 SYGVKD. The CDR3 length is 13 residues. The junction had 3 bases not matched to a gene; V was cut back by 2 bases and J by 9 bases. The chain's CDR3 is CAISERQGSEQFF. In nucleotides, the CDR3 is TGTGCCATCAGTGAGCGACAGGGGTCTGAGCAGTTCTTC.

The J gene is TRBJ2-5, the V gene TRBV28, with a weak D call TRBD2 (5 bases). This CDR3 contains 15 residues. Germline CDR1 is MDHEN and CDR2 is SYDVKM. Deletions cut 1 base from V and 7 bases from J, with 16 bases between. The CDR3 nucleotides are TGTGCCAGCAGTTTATACGGGGAAGGGAAGTCGACCCAGTACTTC. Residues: CASSLYGEGKSTQYF.

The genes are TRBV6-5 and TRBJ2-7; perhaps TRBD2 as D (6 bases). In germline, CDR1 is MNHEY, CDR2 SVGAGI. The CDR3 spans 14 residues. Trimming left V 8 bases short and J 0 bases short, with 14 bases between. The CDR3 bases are TGTGCCAGCGGTTTAGAGACTAGCTCCTACGAGCAGTACTTC. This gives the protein CASGLETSSYEQYF.

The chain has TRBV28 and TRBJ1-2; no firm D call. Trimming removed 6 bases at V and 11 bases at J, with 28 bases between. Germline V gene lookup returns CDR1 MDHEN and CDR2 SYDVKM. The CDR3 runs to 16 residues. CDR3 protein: CASSPVGESGSRSYTF. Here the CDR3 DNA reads TGTGCCAGCAGCCCTGTTGGGGAGAGCGGATCTAGATCGTACACCTTC.

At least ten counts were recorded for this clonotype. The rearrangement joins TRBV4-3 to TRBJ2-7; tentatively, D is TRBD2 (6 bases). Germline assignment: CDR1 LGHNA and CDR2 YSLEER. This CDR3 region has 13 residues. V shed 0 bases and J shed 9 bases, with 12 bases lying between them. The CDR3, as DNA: TGCGCCAGCAGCCAAGATCGGGAGCGCGCGCAGTACTTC. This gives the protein CASSQDRERAQYF.

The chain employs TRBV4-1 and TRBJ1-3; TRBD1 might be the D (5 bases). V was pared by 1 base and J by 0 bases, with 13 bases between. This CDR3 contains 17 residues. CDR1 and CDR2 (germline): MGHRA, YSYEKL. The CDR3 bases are TGCGCCAGCAGCCAAGGGGCCGGCGGGGCCTCTGGAAACACCATATATTTT. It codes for CASSQGAGGASGNTIYF.

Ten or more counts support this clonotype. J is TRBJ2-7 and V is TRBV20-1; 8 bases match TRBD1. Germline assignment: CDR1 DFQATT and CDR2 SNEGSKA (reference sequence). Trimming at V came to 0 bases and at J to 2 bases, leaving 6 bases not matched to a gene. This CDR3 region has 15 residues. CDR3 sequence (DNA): TGCAGTGCTAGAGACGGACAGGGTGGTCCCTACGAGCAGTACTTC. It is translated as CSARDGQGGPYEQYF.

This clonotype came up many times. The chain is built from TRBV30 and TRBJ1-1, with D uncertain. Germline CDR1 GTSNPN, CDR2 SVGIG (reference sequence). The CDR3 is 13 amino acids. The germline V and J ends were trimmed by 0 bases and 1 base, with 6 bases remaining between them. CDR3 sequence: CAWSVQPNTEAFF. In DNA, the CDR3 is TGTGCCTGGAGTGTACAACCGAACACTGAAGCTTTCTTT.

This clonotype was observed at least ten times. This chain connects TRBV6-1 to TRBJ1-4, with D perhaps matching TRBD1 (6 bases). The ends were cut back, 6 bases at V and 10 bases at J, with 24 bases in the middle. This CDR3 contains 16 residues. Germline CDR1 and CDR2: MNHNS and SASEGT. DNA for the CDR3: TGTGCCAGCAGGCCCGACCCAACAGGGATCGGTGGAAAACTGTTTTTT. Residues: CASRPDPTGIGGKLFF.

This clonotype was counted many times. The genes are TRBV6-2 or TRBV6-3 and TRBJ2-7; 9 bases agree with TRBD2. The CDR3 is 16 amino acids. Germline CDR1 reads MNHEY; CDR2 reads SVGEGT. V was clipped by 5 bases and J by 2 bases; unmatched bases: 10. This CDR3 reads CASSTTQREATYEQYF. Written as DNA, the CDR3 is TGTGCCAGCAGTACCACACAGCGGGAGGCCACCTACGAGCAGTACTTC.

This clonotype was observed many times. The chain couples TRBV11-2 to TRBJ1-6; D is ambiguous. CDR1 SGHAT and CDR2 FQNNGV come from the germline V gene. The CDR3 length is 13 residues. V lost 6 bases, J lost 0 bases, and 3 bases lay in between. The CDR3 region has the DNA TGTGCCAGCAGGAGCTCCTATAATTCACCCCTCCACTTT. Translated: CASRSSYNSPLHF.